Below are 22 T cell receptor beta chains sequenced from a single sample in a study of T cells after yellow fever vaccination. TCRdb reprocessed the 5' RACE reads via MiXCR and lists one record per CDR3 protein. The sample lists some 130,000 distinct CDR3 sequences; approximately 6.6% were seen once. The starting material was CD4+ T cells sorted from PBMCs, obtained 10 days after the yellow fever booster vaccination. The receptors originated from a man aged 25-40 years who received the YFV17D yellow fever vaccine.

This clonotype came up many times. The chain employs TRBV9 and TRBJ1-3; no reliable D call. CDR1 and CDR2 from the germline V gene are SGDLS and YYNGEE. V was trimmed by 3 bases and J by 4 bases, leaving 8 bases between them. This CDR3 has 13 residues. CDR3 in amino acids: CASSEASGNTIYF. DNA for the CDR3: TGTGCCAGCAGCGAGGCGTCCGGAAACACCATATATTTT. Full variable domain (remainder filled in from reference TRBV9 and TRBJ1-3): DSGVTQTPKHLITATGQRVTLRCSPRSGDLSVYWYQQSLDQGLQFLIQYYNGEERAKGNILERFSAQQFPDLHSELNLSSLELGDSALYFCASSEASGNTIYFGEGSWLTVV.

This clonotype came up many times. This rearrangement joins TRBV9 to TRBJ2-6; D is undetermined. CDR3 size: 15 residues. Germline CDR1 and CDR2: SGDLS and YYNGEE. The V and J ends lost 7 bases and 0 bases respectively, with 11 bases between them. For the CDR3, the DNA is TGTGCCAGCGGATTCGGTATCTCTGGGGCCAACGTCCTGACTTTC. Translated, it gives CASGFGISGANVLTF.

This clonotype was observed many times. This chain links TRBV29-1 with TRBJ2-5, with 7 bases fitting TRBD1. The CDR3 loop spans 15 amino acids. V lost 5 bases and J lost 4; bases outside the gene matches: 13. Germline CDR1 and CDR2: SQVTM and ANQGSEA. The DNA of the CDR3 is TGCAGCGTTCGAATCGGGACAGATAGAGGAGAGACCCAGTACTTC. Translated: CSVRIGTDRGETQYF. Together with reference TRBV29-1 and TRBJ2-5, the CDR3 gives the full variable domain: SAVISQKPSRDICQRGTSLTIQCQVDSQVTMMFWYRQQPGQSLTLIATANQGSEATYESGFVIDKFPISRPNLTFSTLTVSNMSPEDSSIYLCSVRIGTDRGETQYFGPGTRLLVL.

Remarks on this clonotype: Possible read error: a much larger clone is one base away. V usage is TRBV15 and J usage is TRBJ2-1, with TRBD2 matching over 10 bases. The J call may be mistaken, given a closer DNA end match to TRBJ2-7. Germline V lookup: CDR1 LNHNV, CDR2 YYDKDF (reference sequence). The CDR3 totals 15 residues. The CDR3 loop is CATSRASGRAAEQYF. The CDR3, as DNA: TGTGCCACCAGCAGAGCCAGCGGGAGGGCCGCTGAGCAGTACTTC.

This clonotype was recorded many times. V usage is TRBV14 and J usage is TRBJ1-1; D is unclear. Trimming shortened V by 4 bases and J by 1 base, and 16 bases separated the two germline ends. The germline V gene encodes CDR1 SGHDN and CDR2 FVKESK. The CDR3 runs 16 residues. The CDR3 DNA follows: TGTGCCAGCAGCCTCTTCGGAGAAGGAGGGAACACTGAAGCTTTCTTT. Translating it yields CASSLFGEGGNTEAFF.

This clonotype occurred many times. V and J are TRBV20-1 and TRBJ1-2, with D perhaps TRBD1 (5 bases). This CDR3 is built from 14 residues. Germline V CDR1 and CDR2: DFQATT, SNEGSKA (reference sequence). Trimming took 2 bases from V and 4 from J, leaving 14 bases between them. CDR3 sequence: CSARSRDRLYGYTF. DNA of the CDR3: TGCAGTGCTAGAAGCAGGGACCGCCTCTATGGCTACACCTTC.

At least ten counts were recorded for this clonotype. The V and J genes are TRBV6-5 and TRBJ2-3; D not certain. Deletions cut 5 bases from V and 2 bases from J, with 20 bases between. The CDR3 length is 17 residues. Germline V gene sequence: CDR1 MNHEY, CDR2 SVGAGI. The CDR3: CASSTPWDGANTDTQYF. In nucleotides, the CDR3 is TGTGCCAGCAGTACCCCCTGGGATGGCGCGAACACAGATACGCAGTATTTT.

A word on this clonotype: One base away lies a much larger clone, so this may be a sequencing read error. The chain employs TRBV24-1 and TRBJ2-3; a possible D gene is TRBD2 (6 bases). This CDR3 has 14 residues. Germline lookup yields CDR1 KGHDR and CDR2 SFDVKD. With 6 bases removed from V and 3 bases from J, the gap between germline ends came to 12 bases. CDR3 nucleotides: TGTGCCACCAGTAACCCGGGAGAGACAGATACGCAGTATTTT. This encodes CATSNPGETDTQYF.

This clonotype was observed at least ten times. This chain uses TRBV7-4 with TRBJ1-5, with D maybe TRBD1 (5 bases). Germline CDR1 SGHVT, CDR2 SQSDAQ. CDR3 length equals 15 residues. V dropped 2 bases and J dropped 4 bases, with 12 bases sitting between them. CDR3 sequence (DNA): TGTGCCAGCAGCTTACGACAGAACAAGAATCAGCCCCAGCATTTT. Its translation: CASSLRQNKNQPQHF.

In its sample, this clonotype was seen a few times. The chain links TRBV20-1 to TRBJ2-2; the match to TRBD2 covers 10 bases. Germline CDR1 DFQATT, CDR2 SNEGSKA (reference sequence). V lost 1 base and J lost 6; bases outside the gene matches: 5. The CDR3 is 15 residues long. CDR3 protein: CSARVTGTSAGELFF. CDR3 nucleotides: TGCAGTGCTAGAGTAACCGGGACTAGCGCCGGGGAGCTGTTTTTT.

At least ten counts were recorded for this clonotype. J is TRBJ2-5 and V is TRBV5-6; 11 bases line up with TRBD1. V shed 1 base, J shed 2 bases, and the junction held 4 bases outside the gene matches. Germline CDR1 is SGHDT and CDR2 is YYEEEE. The CDR3 length is 16 residues. CDR3 nucleotide sequence: TGTGCCAGCAGCTTGACCGGACAGGGGGCGCAAGAGACCCAGTACTTC. Its protein product is CASSLTGQGAQETQYF.

This clonotype was recorded many times. The chain couples TRBV5-1 to TRBJ2-3, with D unclear. The V gene lost 4 bases and the J gene lost 0 bases, with 15 bases spanning the gap. Per the germline V gene, CDR1 is SGHRS and CDR2 is YFSETQ. The CDR3 loop spans 16 amino acids. The CDR3 coding sequence is TGCGCCAGCAGCCCTCTTCACCTGTTTAGCACAGATACGCAGTATTTT. The encoded protein is CASSPLHLFSTDTQYF.

This clonotype was counted ten times or more. The chain is built from TRBV7-9 and TRBJ2-2; D might be TRBD1 (5 bases). V dropped 8 bases and J dropped 6 bases, with 16 bases sitting between them. The germline gives CDR1 SEHNR, CDR2 FQNEAQ (reference sequence). The CDR3 loop spans 14 amino acids. The CDR3 coding sequence is TGTGCCAGCCGCGCAGGGTTTATGTCCGGGGAGCTGTTTTTT. It yields the protein CASRAGFMSGELFF.

The CDR3 DNA reads as TGCAGTGCGGCTCGGGCGGGGGGTTTATGGGGCAATCAGCCCCAGCATTTT. It encodes CSAARAGGLWGNQPQHF. The chain is built from TRBV20-1 and TRBJ1-5, with D possibly TRBD1 on 5 matching bases. V shed 6 bases and J shed 2 bases, with 23 bases lying between them. The germline V gene encodes CDR1 DFQATT and CDR2 SNEGSKA (reference sequence). The CDR3 loop spans 17 amino acids.

Comment on this clonotype: A clone one base away is much larger, so this may be a read error. The genes are TRBV12-3 or TRBV12-4 and TRBJ2-1, with D tentatively TRBD1 (5 bases). Trimming pared 1 base from V and 7 bases from J, leaving 11 bases between. This CDR3 spans 14 amino acids. As DNA, the CDR3 is TGTGCCAGCAGTTTAGTGCAGGGATGTAATGAGCAGTTCTTC. Amino acids: CASSLVQGCNEQFF.

This clonotype has ten or more counts. V and J are TRBV20-1 and TRBJ2-1; D is undetermined. The CDR3 is 12 amino acids. Germline V gene sequence: CDR1 DFQATT, CDR2 SNEGSKA (reference sequence). V was cut by 3 bases and J by 9 bases, with 12 bases left in between. In nucleotides, the CDR3 is TGCAGTGCTAGGCCTTTAGACGGTGAGCAGTTCTTC. This gives the protein CSARPLDGEQFF.

This clonotype was counted at least ten times. V usage is TRBV19 and J usage is TRBJ2-1; D gene uncertain. Germline V gives CDR1 LNHDA, CDR2 SQIVND (reference sequence). The CDR3 is 13 amino acids. With 1 base removed from V and 9 bases from J, the gap between germline ends came to 10 bases. CDR3 bases: TGTGCCAGTAGTATAGGGGGTGGCGCTGAGCAGTTCTTC. Amino acids: CASSIGGGAEQFF.

This clonotype was seen many times. The genes are TRBV10-1 and TRBJ2-2; 12 bases fit TRBD2. The J segment lost 6 bases and the V segment lost 5 bases, leaving 4 bases of the junction unmatched. Germline values: CDR1 WNHNN, CDR2 SYGVQD (reference sequence). The CDR3 is 15 amino acids. In nucleotides, the CDR3 is TGCGCCAGCAGTAAAGGACTAGCGGGACCCGGGGAGCTGTTTTTT. It codes for CASSKGLAGPGELFF.

This clonotype was detected ten times or more. The CDR3 reads CSASDPLAGESYEQYF. CDR3 DNA sequence: TGCAGTGCTAGTGATCCCCTAGCGGGAGAGTCCTACGAGCAGTACTTC. V gene TRBV20-1 combines with J gene TRBJ2-7; TRBD2 matches at 10 bases. V lost 3 bases, J lost 1 base, and 9 bases stayed unmatched. From germline, CDR1 is DFQATT and CDR2 SNEGSKA (reference sequence). This CDR3 contains 16 residues.

The sample holds many counts of this clonotype. The CDR3: CAARQGGQGTGELFF. CDR3 nucleotide sequence: TGTGCCGCAAGACAAGGGGGACAGGGCACCGGGGAGCTGTTTTTT. The chain is built from TRBV10-3 and TRBJ2-2; 9 nucleotides agree with TRBD1. The V gene end was trimmed by 11 bases and the J gene end by 4 bases; junction bases not matched to a gene: 11. The CDR3 is made up of 15 amino acids. Germline V lookup: CDR1 ENHRY, CDR2 SYGVKD.

This clonotype showed up many times. J is TRBJ2-2 and V is TRBV12-3 or TRBV12-4; D unclear. The CDR3 loop spans 14 amino acids. The V end was cut by 5 bases, the J end by 1 base, with 8 bases between. The chain's CDR3 is CASSTARNTGELFF. CDR3 nucleotides: TGTGCCAGCAGTACGGCCCGGAACACCGGGGAGCTGTTTTTT.

The sample holds many counts of this clonotype. The chain couples TRBV4-3 to TRBJ2-3; D is unclear. Germline loops: CDR1 LGHNA, CDR2 YSLEER. The CDR3 totals 15 residues. Trimming left V 0 bases short and J 0 bases short, with 7 bases between. Here the CDR3 reads CASSQERASTDTQYF. The DNA of the CDR3 is TGCGCCAGCAGCCAAGAACGTGCTAGCACAGATACGCAGTATTTT.